Listed below are T cell receptor beta chains from one sample, sequenced in a study of shared clonotypes between healthy human individuals. The protocol was immunoSEQ multiplex PCR, while the TCRdb copy is restricted to in-frame clones and leaves out a portion. The table records 180,000 or so clones, about 93% of them present only once. Sequences were obtained from naive CD4+ T cells sorted from blood. Every receptor here comes from a woman aged 25 to 39 in good health. Both conserved end residues are part of each CDR3. D genes are given only for firm matches. Size tells how often a clone was seen (once, few, many) or the class of an expanded clone, and some rows leave it out.

J gene,V gene,D gene,clone size,CDR3 protein,CDR3 DNA
TRBJ2-7,TRBV2,TRBD2,.,CASKSPQHSKAGLAGVEWSEQYF,TGTGCCAGCAAGAGTCCTCAACACTCAAAGGCGGGACTAGCGGGAGTAGAGTGGTCCGAGCAGTACTTC
TRBJ1-4,TRBV28,.,.,CASSFLDSSNEKLFF,TGTGCCAGCAGTTTTCTTGACAGCTCTAATGAAAAACTGTTTTTT
TRBJ2-7,TRBV27,TRBD2,.,CASSPIGERGTYEQYF,TGTGCCAGCAGTCCCATCGGGGAGCGGGGAACCTACGAGCAGTACTTC
TRBJ2-3,TRBV18,.,.,CASSPERDFLGQYF,TGTGCCAGCTCACCAGAACGGGATTTTCTTGGGCAGTATTTT
TRBJ2-1,TRBV7-9,.,.,CASSLVAHGGNEQFF,TGTGCCAGCAGCTTAGTTGCCCACGGGGGAAATGAGCAGTTCTTC
TRBJ2-5,TRBV4-1,.,.,CASSQEGFQETQYF,TGCGCCAGCAGCCAAGAGGGTTTCCAAGAGACCCAGTACTTC
TRBJ2-7,TRBV5-4,TRBD1,.,CASSLPRTGQHEQYF,TGTGCCAGCAGCTTGCCCAGGACAGGGCAGCACGAGCAGTACTTC
TRBJ2-7,TRBV10-2,TRBD2,once,CASSDPGRGYEQYF,TGCGCCAGCAGTGACCCCGGGAGGGGCTACGAGCAGTACTTC
TRBJ2-1,TRBV6-4,TRBD1,.,CASSPRGTGVGEQFF,TGTGCCAGCAGTCCCCGGGGGACAGGGGTAGGTGAGCAGTTCTTC
TRBJ1-1,TRBV28,.,.,CASSLSAPRSTEAFF,TGTGCCAGCAGTTTATCCGCCCCGCGGAGCACTGAAGCTTTCTTT
TRBJ1-5,TRBV7-2,TRBD1,.,CASSLRDRGFNSNQPQHF,TGTGCCAGCAGCTTGCGGGACAGGGGTTTCAATAGCAATCAGCCCCAGCATTTT
TRBJ2-3,TRBV5-1,.,.,CASSGNVGAGADTQYF,TGCGCCAGCAGCGGTAACGTGGGGGCAGGGGCAGATACGCAGTATTTT
TRBJ2-2,TRBV18,.,.,CASSPENTGELFF,TGTGCCAGCTCACCAGAGAACACCGGGGAGCTGTTTTTT
TRBJ2-5,TRBV25-1,.,.,CASSESPGLGTQYF,TGTGCCAGCAGTGAATCTCCGGGCCTCGGGACCCAGTACTTC
TRBJ2-5,TRBV5-1,.,.,CASSLGSTETQYF,TGCGCCAGCAGCTTGGGCTCCACAGAGACCCAGTACTTC